These 27 T cell receptor beta chains were sequenced from one sample in a study of blood T cells in healthy people across ages. Primed by a sample-barcoded 5' primer and a J-beta primer mix, a second PCR proceeded for about 7 to 12 cycles. MiXCR, run by TCRdb on the 5' RACE reads, gives a single entry per CDR3 protein. This repertoire shows around 1,000,000 distinct CDR3 sequences, 20% to 25% found once; its top ten account for about 0.69%. A further study also used this sample, focusing on T cells of mothers and their children.

The sequenced material came from blood. These TCRs come from a girl aged 2-15 years in good health.

V and J are TRBV7-9 and TRBJ2-5; 9 nucleotides agree with TRBD2. Germline CDR1 is SEHNR and CDR2 is FQNEAQ (reference sequence). The CDR3 runs 16 residues. With V trimmed by 2 bases and J by 2 bases, 6 bases remained unmatched. CDR3 bases: TGTGCCAGCAGCTTATGGGCTAGCGGGGAACAAGAGACCCAGTACTTC. Protein product: CASSLWASGEQETQYF.

The rearrangement uses TRBV6-6 and TRBJ1-6, with 8 nucleotides matching TRBD1. With V trimmed by 8 bases and J by 7 bases, 10 bases remained unmatched. CDR1 is MNHNY, CDR2 SVGAGI, per germline (reference sequence). CDR3 length equals 15 residues. CDR3 protein: CASGRVGQANSPLHF. For the CDR3, the DNA is TGTGCCAGCGGCCGGGTGGGACAGGCAAATTCACCCCTCCACTTT.

This clonotype was found a few times. V and J are TRBV28 and TRBJ1-2; D not certain. The CDR3 is 11 residues long. V dropped 5 bases and J dropped 10 bases, with 11 bases sitting between them. The germline V gene encodes CDR1 MDHEN and CDR2 SYDVKM. CDR3 sequence: CASSLLGDYTF. CDR3 in DNA: TGTGCCAGCAGTCTACTCGGAGACTACACCTTC.

This sequence joins TRBV3-1 and TRBJ1-2; D is ambiguous. V was shortened by 0 bases and J by 8 bases, with 19 bases between the two germline ends. CDR1 LGHDT and CDR2 YNNKEL come from the germline V gene (reference sequence). The CDR3 has 16 residues. In DNA form, the CDR3 reads TGTGCCAGCAGCCAAGATCGCTTGGCACCCGGCAGGGGCTACACCTTC. This sequence encodes CASSQDRLAPGRGYTF.

This clonotype occurred a few times. This chain uses TRBV6-2 or TRBV6-3 with TRBJ2-3; either TRBD1 or TRBD2 may fit D (5 bases each). The V end lost 2 bases, the J end lost 1 base, and 16 bases lay between the germline ends. The CDR3 extends over 17 amino acids. Germline V CDR1 and CDR2: MNHEY, SVGEGT. As DNA, the CDR3 is TGTGCCAGCAGTTACGCCGGAACACGGGGCCGCACAGATACGCAGTATTTT. It translates to CASSYAGTRGRTDTQYF.

The genes are TRBV18 and TRBJ2-2, with 7 nucleotides matching TRBD2. V was clipped by 2 bases and J by 4 bases; unmatched bases: 4. Germline-derived CDR1 and CDR2 are KGHSH and LQKENI. The CDR3 is 15 amino acids. This chain's CDR3 is CASSPVGLPTGELFF. CDR3 bases: TGTGCCAGCTCACCAGTGGGACTACCCACCGGGGAGCTGTTTTTT. The full variable domain, its missing parts supplied by reference TRBV18 and TRBJ2-2, is NAGVMQNPRHLVRRRGQEARLRCSPMKGHSHVYWYRQLPEEGLKFMVYLQKENIIDESGMPKERFSAEFPKEGPSILRIQQVVRGDSAAYFCASSPVGLPTGELFFGEGSRLTVL.

This sequence joins TRBV28 and TRBJ1-4; unclear D gene. CDR1 is MDHEN, CDR2 SYDVKM, per germline. Trimming removed 5 bases at V and 11 bases at J, with 21 bases between. CDR3 size: 15 residues. This CDR3 is CASSTQIGSRGKLFF. CDR3 coding DNA: TGTGCCAGCAGTACCCAGATAGGTAGCCGAGGGAAACTGTTTTTT.

The chain recombines TRBV29-1 with TRBJ2-3; no clear D gene. Deletions cut 7 bases from V and 2 bases from J, with 13 bases between. The CDR3 extends over 13 amino acids. Per germline, CDR1 SQVTM and CDR2 ANQGSEA. CDR3 residues: CSAGGVDTDTQYF. The CDR3 DNA sequence: TGCAGCGCCGGTGGGGTTGACACAGATACGCAGTATTTT.

The genes are TRBV4-1 and TRBJ1-1, with TRBD1 matching 9 bases. The CDR3 covers 19 residues. V lost 4 bases, J lost 3 bases, and 18 bases stayed unmatched. Germline lookup yields CDR1 MGHRA and CDR2 YSYEKL. CDR3 bases: TGCGCCAGCAGCCTTATGAAGATCGGGACAGGGAGGCGGGACACTGAAGCTTTCTTT. Its translation is CASSLMKIGTGRRDTEAFF.

This clonotype was seen more than once but under ten times. J is TRBJ1-1 and V is TRBV27; D not certain. The CDR3 runs to 14 residues. The V gene's germline CDR1 is MNHEY and CDR2 SMNVEV (reference sequence). Trimming left V 0 bases short and J 5 bases short, with 10 bases between. The CDR3 spells CASSLSPRSTEAFF. As DNA, the CDR3 is TGTGCCAGCAGTTTATCTCCAAGGAGTACTGAAGCTTTCTTT.

The rearrangement uses TRBV7-6 and TRBJ1-4; the D is unclear. Trimming left V 5 bases short and J 5 bases short, with 12 bases between. The germline CDR1 and CDR2 sequences are SGHVS and FNYEAQ. The CDR3 has 14 residues. CDR3 DNA sequence: TGTGCCAGCAGCCTCACACTCATCAATGAAAAACTGTTTTTT. Protein: CASSLTLINEKLFF.

This clonotype was recorded at least ten times. The gene calls are TRBV19 and TRBJ2-1; TRBD1 matches 8 bases. J gave up 3 bases and V 8 bases, and 6 bases lay outside the gene matches. Germline CDR1 reads LNHDA; CDR2 reads SQIVND (reference sequence). The CDR3 contains 14 residues. CDR3 region: CASGRTGNYNEQFF. The CDR3 nucleotides read TGTGCCAGTGGGAGGACAGGGAACTACAATGAGCAGTTCTTC.

In DNA, the CDR3 is TGTGCCAGCAGTGCCGGGACAGGGTTTTCACCCCTCCACTTT. This codes for CASSAGTGFSPLHF. The genes are TRBV12-3 or TRBV12-4 and TRBJ1-6, with 9 bases fitting TRBD1. CDR3 length: 14 residues. V lost 5 bases to trimming and J lost 9 bases; unmatched junction nucleotides: 5.

This clonotype was seen more than once but under ten times. The junction does not match germline at one end; this may be a read error. The V call is TRBV5-1, the J call TRBJ2-1, with D maybe TRBD2 (6 bases). CDR3 length: 16 residues. The germline V gene has CDR1 SGHRS and CDR2 YFSETQ. CDR3 nucleotides: TGCGCCAGCAGCTCCTGGGCGGGAAATCCCTACAGTGAGCAGTTCTTC. It codes for CASSSWAGNPYSEQFF.

The gene calls are TRBV5-6 and TRBJ2-5; D not certain. The J call may be mistaken, given a closer DNA end match to TRBJ2-7. The germline gives CDR1 SGHDT, CDR2 YYEEEE. The CDR3 has 16 residues. The chain's CDR3 is CASSWHDGEFSYEQYF. The DNA of the CDR3 is TGTGCCAGCAGCTGGCATGATGGGGAATTCTCCTACGAGCAGTACTTC.

This clonotype was picked up one time. The chain is built from TRBV7-3 and TRBJ1-2, with D perhaps TRBD1 (6 bases). Looked up from germline, CDR1 is SGHTA and CDR2 is FQGTGA. The CDR3 extends over 14 amino acids. V lost 4 bases, J lost 8 bases, and 17 bases lay in between. This chain's CDR3 is CASSSDMGAKGYTF. The CDR3 nucleotides are TGTGCCAGCAGCTCAGATATGGGGGCGAAAGGCTACACCTTC.

V usage is TRBV20-1 and J usage is TRBJ1-2; maybe TRBD1 (6 bases). The CDR3 runs to 13 residues. The V end was cut by 3 bases, the J end by 7 bases, with 15 bases between. Germline-derived CDR1 and CDR2 are DFQATT and SNEGSKA (reference sequence). This CDR3 reads CSARAQGVRGYTF. The CDR3 coding sequence is TGCAGTGCTAGGGCACAGGGCGTTCGTGGCTACACCTTC.

This clonotype appeared a few times. The chain uses TRBV3-1 and TRBJ2-7, with TRBD1 as a possible D gene (8 bases). V was cut by 3 bases and J by 5 bases, with 17 bases left in between. CDR1 is LGHDT and CDR2 is YNNKEL in the germline V gene (reference sequence). CDR3 length: 15 amino acids. This chain's CDR3 is CASSQDITGGDEQYF. The DNA of the CDR3 is TGTGCCAGCAGCCAGGATATTACAGGGGGGGACGAGCAGTACTTC.

Only a few counts were recorded for this clonotype. The chain has TRBV7-2 and TRBJ1-5; 7 bases line up with TRBD1. J lost 7 bases, V lost 4 bases, and 7 bases had no gene match. The CDR3 covers 14 residues. Germline loops: CDR1 SGHTA, CDR2 FQGNSA. CDR3 DNA sequence: TGTGCCAGCAGCTCTACAGGGGACTTGCAGCCCCAGCATTTT. Protein: CASSSTGDLQPQHF.

The genes are TRBV27 and TRBJ2-3; TRBD2 aligns across 10 bases. The CDR3 extends over 16 amino acids. CDR1 and CDR2 (germline): MNHEY, SMNVEV (reference sequence). The V gene end was trimmed by 4 bases and the J gene end by 0 bases; junction bases not matched to a gene: 4. CDR3 sequence: CASSWTSGPSTDTQYF. CDR3 nucleotide sequence: TGTGCCAGCAGTTGGACTAGCGGACCTAGCACAGATACGCAGTATTTT.

The genes are TRBV3-1 and TRBJ2-2, with TRBD2 matching over 13 bases. The germline CDR1 and CDR2 sequences are LGHDT and YNNKEL (reference sequence). The CDR3 runs 21 residues. The V segment lost 6 bases and the J segment 1 base; nucleotides outside the gene matches: 17. The CDR3 here is CASRLLTGTSGVKGNTGELFF. The CDR3 DNA follows: TGTGCCAGCAGACTTCTCACCGGGACTAGCGGGGTAAAAGGGAACACCGGGGAGCTGTTTTTT.

This clonotype showed up many times. The chain is built from TRBV29-1 and TRBJ2-5; 7 bases are a match to TRBD1. The better agreement between TRBJ2-1 and the DNA end casts doubt on the J call. The germline gives CDR1 SQVTM, CDR2 ANQGSEA. This CDR3 has 11 amino acids. CDR3 loop: CSASQGKGQFF. In nucleotides, the CDR3 is TGCAGCGCGTCACAGGGGAAGGGGCAGTTCTTC.

This clonotype was picked up a small number of times. The rearrangement uses TRBV2 and TRBJ2-7; a weak D match, TRBD2 (5 bases). Trimming pared 4 bases from V and 6 bases from J, leaving 13 bases between. The CDR3 has 13 amino acids. Looked up from germline, CDR1 is SNHLY and CDR2 is FYNNEI. In DNA form, the CDR3 reads TGTGCCAGCAGTGGGGCAGCGGTTCGCGAGCAGTACTTC. Its translation: CASSGAAVREQYF.

The V gene is TRBV29-1, the J gene TRBJ2-1; D might be TRBD1 (6 bases). The germline CDR1 and CDR2 sequences are SQVTM and ANQGSEA. Trimming took off 4 bases at V and 12 bases at J, with 19 bases between the two ends. CDR3 length: 13 residues. CDR3 coding DNA: TGCAGCGTTGTGGTCGACAGGCGCATTGGGCAGTTCTTC. Translation: CSVVVDRRIGQFF.

This rearrangement joins TRBV20-1 to TRBJ2-1; D is possibly TRBD2 (6 bases). CDR3 length equals 19 residues. Germline V gives CDR1 DFQATT, CDR2 SNEGSKA (reference sequence). The V gene lost 3 bases and the J gene lost 8 bases, with 32 bases spanning the gap. The CDR3 region has the DNA TGCAGTGCTAGTCCCTATTTCCCTAGCGCCCGCATGGGGCTCGATGAGCAGTTCTTC. Its translation: CSASPYFPSARMGLDEQFF.

As to this clonotype: One junction end does not reproduce the germline sequence, and a read error may be involved. The chain joins TRBV7-2 to TRBJ2-2; 10 bases align to TRBD2. Germline V gives CDR1 SGHTA, CDR2 FQGNSA. The CDR3 totals 16 residues. Here the CDR3 DNA reads TGTGCCGGCAGCTTAGTCGCTAGCGGGGGCTCCGGGGAGCCGTTTTTT. It translates to CAGSLVASGGSGEPFF.

In DNA, the CDR3 is TGCAGCGTTATAGATCCGAACACCGGGGAGCTGTTTTTT. It is translated as CSVIDPNTGELFF. The chain employs TRBV29-1 and TRBJ2-2, with unresolved D. Germline CDR1 reads SQVTM; CDR2 reads ANQGSEA. The CDR3 is 13 residues long. The V end was cut by 5 bases, the J end by 0 bases, with 7 bases between.